A selection of T cell receptor beta chains follows, all from one sample in a study of tumor and adjacent non-tumor tissue in lung cancer. TCRdb analysed the multiplex PCR reads with MiXCR anew, one entry per CDR3 protein. The sample includes over 130,000 distinct CDR3 sequences, about 71% of them seen just once. The sequencing input was lung tumor tissue. These receptors were taken from a man aged 55 to 69 with small cell lung cancer. The conserved cysteine and the conserved F or W are not part of the CDR3 here. The D gene is left open where the match is weak. Size values are once, few and many counts, or a class for expanded clones, and some rows have none.

size | D | V | CDR3
NA | NA | TRBV20-1 | SADRKRISSYNEQF
once | NA | TRBV24-1 | ATSVAGEETQF
few | NA | TRBV20-1 | SARSVDLLANTEAF
few | NA | TRBV6-1 | ASSGRRQGYTGELF
NA | NA | TRBV20-1 | SARTVPGQPHH
few | NA | TRBV7-8 | ASSWDANSYEQY
many | TRBD1 | TRBV6-5 | ASKLQGVGDGYT
NA | TRBD2 | TRBV20-1 | SAQRRAGGPAVQY
few | TRBD1 | TRBV4-1 | ASSPAPGQAPPGANVLT
NA | NA | TRBV20-1 | SIRGPLSEQF
NA | NA | TRBV4-2 | ASDQVDRLGSGNTIY
NA | NA | TRBV20-1 | SAQALEGRGYNEQF
NA | NA | TRBV6-1 | ASSEDHSMQAGELF
medium-sized | TRBD1 | TRBV30 | AWSAGTGRAKNIQY
NA | NA | TRBV11-2 | ASSPRNGSRETRY
many | NA | TRBV20-1 | SGSGNNEQF
NA | TRBD2 | TRBV29-1 | GVALAAINERF
medium-sized | TRBD1 | TRBV20-1 | SARDRRTGVYTGELF
NA | TRBD1 | TRBV6-5 | ASSLTGCLGEKLS
NA | TRBD1 | TRBV5-1 | ASSFWTGAAATNEKLF
many | TRBD2 | TRBV20-1 | SAIKLAGFGGHTDTQY
NA | TRBD1 | TRBV20-1 | SARPTGAYEQH
NA | NA | TRBV11-2 | ASNSGQIHNEMF
NA | NA | TRBV29-1 | SVERQIIMNTEAF
NA | NA | TRBV28 | ASSASGDQGNTEAF
few | TRBD2 | TRBV28 | ASRKTSGRTDTQY
many | NA | TRBV6-1 | ASSEGTRWHQPQH
many | NA | TRBV20-1 | SARVAENQPQH
NA | NA | TRBV11-2 | ASSLTRGLETQS
NA | TRBD2 | TRBV5-1 | ASSPLAGRETQY
many | TRBD1 | TRBV6-6 | ASSFGQGVGNEQF
NA | TRBD1 | TRBV20-1 | SGRTGQAYEHY
NA | TRBD1 | TRBV6-5 | ASSYAGQALNEQF
NA | NA | TRBV11-3 | ASSLGYLGQTRY
NA | NA | TRBV7-2 | ASSLVLASPGELF
many | NA | TRBV20-1 | SARVRGRTELERISYEQY
NA | NA | TRBV11-2 | ASSLAAETSYNEQF
NA | TRBD2 | TRBV29-1 | SARQMAGGENEQF
NA | NA | TRBV28 | ASSFIRVPVLY
NA | TRBD1 | TRBV11-1 | ASSSADRVDTGELF
many | NA | TRBV5-6 | ASSLGPDQETQY
NA | NA | TRBV28 | ASSPSRGLATEQF
NA | NA | TRBV20-1 | CASMASSEQY
NA | NA | TRBV4-2 | ASSQEGRERY
NA | NA | TRBV6-1 | VNRAQGNLIPQH
few | NA | TRBV5-5 | ASGGASPGTEAF
NA | NA | TRBV11-2 | ASSYTWRGEAS
few | NA | TRBV5-6 | ASSSQGHEQY